The present T cell receptor beta chain was sequenced within a study of T-cell reconstitution after alpha-beta-depleted transplantation in children. Unique molecular identifiers tagged the TCRbeta library. TCRdb itself ran the PCR reads through MiXCR, one entry per CDR3 protein. Here the sample spans about 600,000 distinct CDR3 sequences, more than 20% being singletons. V was pared by 7 bases and J by 5 bases, with 8 bases of the junction left unmatched. The CDR3 runs 14 residues. Germline V gives CDR1 WSHSY, CDR2 SAAADI. General study points: At around two months after transplant, the alpha-beta T cells were reportedly derived from several hundred expanded clones that came from non-depleted graft cells. TCRbeta diversity was high at day 60 in some patients (a result of surviving recipient T cells and thymic progenitors).

At least ten counts were recorded for this clonotype. Its antigen remains unknown. The TCR sequence derives from a boy in the first two years of life who had a stem cell transplant for acute myeloid leukemia, so the T cells may come from the graft donor. V gene TRBV10-2 combines with J gene TRBJ2-5; 9 nucleotides line up with TRBD2. The sequences come from PBMCs, mostly from graft donor cells, collected 360 days after TCRalphabeta/CD19-depleted stem cell transplant. In DNA, the CDR3 is TGCGCCAGCACTCTCGAAAGCGGGGGGGAGACCCAGTACTTC. It codes for CASTLESGGETQYF.